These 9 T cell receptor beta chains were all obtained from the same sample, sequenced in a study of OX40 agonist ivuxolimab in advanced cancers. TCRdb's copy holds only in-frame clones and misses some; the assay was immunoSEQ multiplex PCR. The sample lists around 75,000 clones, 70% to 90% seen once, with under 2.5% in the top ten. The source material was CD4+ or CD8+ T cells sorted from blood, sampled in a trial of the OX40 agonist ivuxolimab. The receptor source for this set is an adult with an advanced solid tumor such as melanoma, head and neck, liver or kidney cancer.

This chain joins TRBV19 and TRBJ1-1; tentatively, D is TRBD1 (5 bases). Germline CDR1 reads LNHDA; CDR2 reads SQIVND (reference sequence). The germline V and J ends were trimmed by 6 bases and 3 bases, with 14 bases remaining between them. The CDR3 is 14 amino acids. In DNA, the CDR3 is TGTGCCAGTAGCCCGAACATAGGGGACACTGAAGCTTTCTTT. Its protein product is CASSPNIGDTEAFF.

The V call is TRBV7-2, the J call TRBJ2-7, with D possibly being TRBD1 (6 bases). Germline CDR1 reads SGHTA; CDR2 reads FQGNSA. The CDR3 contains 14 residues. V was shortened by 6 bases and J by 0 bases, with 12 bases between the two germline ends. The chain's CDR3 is CASSLRQASYEQYF. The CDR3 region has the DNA TGTGCCAGCAGTCTTAGACAGGCCTCCTACGAGCAGTACTTC.

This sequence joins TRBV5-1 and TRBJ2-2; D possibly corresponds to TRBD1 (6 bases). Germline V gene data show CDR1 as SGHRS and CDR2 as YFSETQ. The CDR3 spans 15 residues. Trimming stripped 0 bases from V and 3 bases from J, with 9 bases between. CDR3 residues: CASSLVAGDTGELFF. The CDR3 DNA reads TGCGCCAGCAGCTTGGTGGCAGGGGACACCGGGGAGCTGTTTTTT.

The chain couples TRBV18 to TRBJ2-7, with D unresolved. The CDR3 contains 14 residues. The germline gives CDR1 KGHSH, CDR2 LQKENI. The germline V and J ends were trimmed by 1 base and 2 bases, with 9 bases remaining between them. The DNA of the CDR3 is TGTGCCAGCTCACCACGTAGTCAGGCCTACGAGCAGTACTTC. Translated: CASSPRSQAYEQYF.

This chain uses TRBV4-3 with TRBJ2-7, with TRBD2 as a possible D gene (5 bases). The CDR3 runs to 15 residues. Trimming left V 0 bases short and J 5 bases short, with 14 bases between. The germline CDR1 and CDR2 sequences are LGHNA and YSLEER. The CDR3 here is CASSQDLEERNEQYF. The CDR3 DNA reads TGCGCCAGCAGCCAAGATTTGGAGGAGAGAAACGAGCAGTACTTC.

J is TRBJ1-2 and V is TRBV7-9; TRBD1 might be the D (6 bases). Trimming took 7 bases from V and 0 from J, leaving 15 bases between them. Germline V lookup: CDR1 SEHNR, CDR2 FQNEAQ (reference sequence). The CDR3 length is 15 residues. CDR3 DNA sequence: TGTGCCAGCACCCCACAGGGAAGGGCTAACTATGGCTACACCTTC. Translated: CASTPQGRANYGYTF.

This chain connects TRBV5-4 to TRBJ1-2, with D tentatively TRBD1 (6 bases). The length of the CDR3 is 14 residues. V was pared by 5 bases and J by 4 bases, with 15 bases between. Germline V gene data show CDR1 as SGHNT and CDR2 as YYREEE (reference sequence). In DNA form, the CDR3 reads TGTGCCAGCAGGGGGGGCCTGGAGGGCTATGGCTACACCTTC. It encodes CASRGGLEGYGYTF.

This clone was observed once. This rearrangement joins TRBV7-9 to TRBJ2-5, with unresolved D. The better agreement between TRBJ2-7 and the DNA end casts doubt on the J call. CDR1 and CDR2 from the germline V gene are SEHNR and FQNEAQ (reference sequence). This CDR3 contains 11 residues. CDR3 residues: CASSLHYEQYF. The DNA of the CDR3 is TGTGCCAGCAGCTTACACTACGAGCAGTACTTC.

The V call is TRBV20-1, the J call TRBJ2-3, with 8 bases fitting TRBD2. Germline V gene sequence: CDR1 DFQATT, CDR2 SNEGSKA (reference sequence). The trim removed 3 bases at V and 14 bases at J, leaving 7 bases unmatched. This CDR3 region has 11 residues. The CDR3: CSARGLEGPYF. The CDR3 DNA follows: TGCAGTGCTAGGGGACTAGAGGGCCCGTATTTT.